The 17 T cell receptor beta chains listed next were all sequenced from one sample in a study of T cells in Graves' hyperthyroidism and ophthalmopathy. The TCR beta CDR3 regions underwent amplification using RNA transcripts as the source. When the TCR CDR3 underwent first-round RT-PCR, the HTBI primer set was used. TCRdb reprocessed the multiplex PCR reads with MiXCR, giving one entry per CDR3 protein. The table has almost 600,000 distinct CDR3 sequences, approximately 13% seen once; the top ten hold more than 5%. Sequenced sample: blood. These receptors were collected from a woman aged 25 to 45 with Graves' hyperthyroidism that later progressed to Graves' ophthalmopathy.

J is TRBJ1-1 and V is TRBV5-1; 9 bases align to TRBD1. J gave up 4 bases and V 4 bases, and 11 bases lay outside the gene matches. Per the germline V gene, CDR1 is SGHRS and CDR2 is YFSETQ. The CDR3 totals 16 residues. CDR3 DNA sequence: TGCGCCAGCAGCACCTGGACAGGGGAGGCCAGCACTGAAGCTTTCTTT. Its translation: CASSTWTGEASTEAFF.

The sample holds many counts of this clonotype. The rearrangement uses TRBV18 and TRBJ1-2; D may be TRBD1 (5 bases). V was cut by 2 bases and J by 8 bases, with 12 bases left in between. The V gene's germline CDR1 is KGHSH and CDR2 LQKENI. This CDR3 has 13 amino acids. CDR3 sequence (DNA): TGTGCCAGCTCACCAGAGCCGGGGACCGGCTACACCTTC. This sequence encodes CASSPEPGTGYTF.

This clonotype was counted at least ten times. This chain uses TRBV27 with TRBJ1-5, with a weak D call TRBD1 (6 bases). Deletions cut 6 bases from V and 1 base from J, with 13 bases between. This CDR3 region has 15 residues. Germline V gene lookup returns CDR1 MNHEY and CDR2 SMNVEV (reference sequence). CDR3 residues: CASSLTTGSNQPQHF. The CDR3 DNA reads TGTGCCAGCAGCCTTACCACAGGGAGCAATCAGCCCCAGCATTTT.

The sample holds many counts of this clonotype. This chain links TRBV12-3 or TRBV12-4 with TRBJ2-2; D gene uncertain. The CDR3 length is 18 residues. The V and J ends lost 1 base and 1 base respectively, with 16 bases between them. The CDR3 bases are TGTGCCAGCAGTTTAGAACCCCCAACTAACGAGAACACCGGGGAGCTGTTTTTT. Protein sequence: CASSLEPPTNENTGELFF.

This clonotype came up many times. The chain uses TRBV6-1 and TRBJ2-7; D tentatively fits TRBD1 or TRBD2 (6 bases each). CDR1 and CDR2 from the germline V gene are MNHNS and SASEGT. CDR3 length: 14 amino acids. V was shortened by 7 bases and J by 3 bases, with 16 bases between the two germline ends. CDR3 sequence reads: CASKSGRTDYEQYF. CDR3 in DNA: TGTGCCAGCAAGTCAGGGAGGACAGACTACGAGCAGTACTTC.

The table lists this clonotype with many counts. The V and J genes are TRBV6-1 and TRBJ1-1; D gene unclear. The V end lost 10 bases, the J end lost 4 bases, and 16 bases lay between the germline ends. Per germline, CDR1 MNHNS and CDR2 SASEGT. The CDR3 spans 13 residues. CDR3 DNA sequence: TGTGCCATCGAGGACGGGGAGATCACTGAAGCTTTCTTT. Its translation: CAIEDGEITEAFF.

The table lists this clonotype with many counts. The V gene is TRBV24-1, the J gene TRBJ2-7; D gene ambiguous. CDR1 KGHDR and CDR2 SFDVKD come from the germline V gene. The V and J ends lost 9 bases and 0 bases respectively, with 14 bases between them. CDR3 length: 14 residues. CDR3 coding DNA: TGTGCCACCCAAGCCCGGCATGGCTCCTACGAGCAGTACTTC. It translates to CATQARHGSYEQYF.

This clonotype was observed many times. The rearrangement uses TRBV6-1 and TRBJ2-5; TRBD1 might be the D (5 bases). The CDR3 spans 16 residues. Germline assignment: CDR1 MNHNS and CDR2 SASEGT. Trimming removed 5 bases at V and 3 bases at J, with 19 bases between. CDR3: CASSKQTRQRKETQYF. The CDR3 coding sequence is TGTGCCAGCAGTAAACAGACGCGACAGAGAAAAGAGACCCAGTACTTC.

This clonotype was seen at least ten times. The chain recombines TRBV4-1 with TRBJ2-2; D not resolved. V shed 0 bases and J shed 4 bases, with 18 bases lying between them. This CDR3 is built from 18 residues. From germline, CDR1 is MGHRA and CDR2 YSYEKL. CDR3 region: CASSQEPVVRSSTGELFF. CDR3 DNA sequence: TGCGCCAGCAGCCAAGAGCCCGTCGTCAGGTCGAGCACCGGGGAGCTGTTTTTT.

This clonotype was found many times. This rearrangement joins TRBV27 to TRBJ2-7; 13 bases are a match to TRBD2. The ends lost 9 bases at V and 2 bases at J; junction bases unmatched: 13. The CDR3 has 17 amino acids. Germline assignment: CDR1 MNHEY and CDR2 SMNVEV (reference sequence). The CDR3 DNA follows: TGTGCCAGTGCTGATACTAAGGGACTAGCGGGACCCTACGAGCAGTACTTC. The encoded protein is CASADTKGLAGPYEQYF.

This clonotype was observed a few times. CDR3 loop: CASSVEPPGNGEQFF. The CDR3 DNA reads TGTGCCAGCAGCGTAGAACCCCCCGGGAATGGTGAGCAGTTCTTC. J is TRBJ2-1 and V is TRBV9; TRBD2 might be the D (5 bases). Germline V gene data show CDR1 as SGDLS and CDR2 as YYNGEE. The CDR3 is made up of 15 amino acids. Trimming removed 0 bases at V and 9 bases at J, with 16 bases between. The full variable domain, with the rest looked up from reference TRBV9 and TRBJ2-1, is DSGVTQTPKHLITATGQRVTLRCSPRSGDLSVYWYQQSLDQGLQFLIQYYNGEERAKGNILERFSAQQFPDLHSELNLSSLELGDSALYFCASSVEPPGNGEQFFGPGTRLTVL.

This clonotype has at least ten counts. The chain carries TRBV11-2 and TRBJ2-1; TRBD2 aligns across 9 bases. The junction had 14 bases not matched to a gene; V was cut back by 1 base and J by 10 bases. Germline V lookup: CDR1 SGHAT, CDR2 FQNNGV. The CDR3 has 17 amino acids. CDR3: CASSLAMSLAGSVEQFF. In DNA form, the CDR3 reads TGTGCCAGCAGCTTAGCTATGAGCCTAGCGGGATCGGTAGAGCAGTTCTTC.

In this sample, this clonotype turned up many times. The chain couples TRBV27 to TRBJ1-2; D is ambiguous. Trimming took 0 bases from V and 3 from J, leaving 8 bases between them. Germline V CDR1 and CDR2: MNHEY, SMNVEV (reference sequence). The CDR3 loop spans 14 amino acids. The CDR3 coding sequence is TGTGCCAGCAGTTTATCAGGGTGGGACTATGGCTACACCTTC. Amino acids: CASSLSGWDYGYTF.

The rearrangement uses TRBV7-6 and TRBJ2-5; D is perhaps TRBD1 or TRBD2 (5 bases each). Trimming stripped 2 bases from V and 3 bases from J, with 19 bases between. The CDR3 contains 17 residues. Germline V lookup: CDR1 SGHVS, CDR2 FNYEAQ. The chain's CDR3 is CASSLTTSWGSEETQYF. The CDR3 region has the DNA TGTGCCAGCAGCTTAACCACGTCCTGGGGGTCCGAAGAGACCCAGTACTTC.

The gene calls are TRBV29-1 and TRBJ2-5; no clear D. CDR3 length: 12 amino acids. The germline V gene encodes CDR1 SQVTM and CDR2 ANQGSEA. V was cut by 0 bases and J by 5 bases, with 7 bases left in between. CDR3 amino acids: CSVEEAKETQYF. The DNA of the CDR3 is TGCAGCGTTGAAGAAGCCAAGGAGACCCAGTACTTC.

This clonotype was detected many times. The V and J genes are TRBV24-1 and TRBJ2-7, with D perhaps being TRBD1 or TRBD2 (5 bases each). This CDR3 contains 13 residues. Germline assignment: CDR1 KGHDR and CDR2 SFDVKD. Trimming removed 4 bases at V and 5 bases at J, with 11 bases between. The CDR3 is CATSEGPRDEQYF. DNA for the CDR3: TGTGCCACCAGTGAGGGACCTCGGGACGAGCAGTACTTC.

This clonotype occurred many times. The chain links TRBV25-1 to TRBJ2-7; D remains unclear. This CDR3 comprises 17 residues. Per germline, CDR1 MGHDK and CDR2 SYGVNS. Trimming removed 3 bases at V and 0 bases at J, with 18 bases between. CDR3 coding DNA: TGTGCCAGCAGTGATAACTCCCTCAAACGGTACTCCTACGAGCAGTACTTC. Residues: CASSDNSLKRYSYEQYF.